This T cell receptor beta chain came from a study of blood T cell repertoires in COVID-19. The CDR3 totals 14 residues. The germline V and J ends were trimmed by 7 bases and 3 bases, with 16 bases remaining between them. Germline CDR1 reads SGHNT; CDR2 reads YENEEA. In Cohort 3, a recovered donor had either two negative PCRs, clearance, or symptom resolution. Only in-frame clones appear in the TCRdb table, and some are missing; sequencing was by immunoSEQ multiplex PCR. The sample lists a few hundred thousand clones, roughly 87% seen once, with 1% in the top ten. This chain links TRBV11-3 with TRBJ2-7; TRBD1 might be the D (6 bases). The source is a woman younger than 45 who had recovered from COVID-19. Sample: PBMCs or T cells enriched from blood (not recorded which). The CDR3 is CASNTYRVFYEQYF. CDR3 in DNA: TGTGCCAGCAACACATACAGGGTTTTCTACGAGCAGTACTTC.